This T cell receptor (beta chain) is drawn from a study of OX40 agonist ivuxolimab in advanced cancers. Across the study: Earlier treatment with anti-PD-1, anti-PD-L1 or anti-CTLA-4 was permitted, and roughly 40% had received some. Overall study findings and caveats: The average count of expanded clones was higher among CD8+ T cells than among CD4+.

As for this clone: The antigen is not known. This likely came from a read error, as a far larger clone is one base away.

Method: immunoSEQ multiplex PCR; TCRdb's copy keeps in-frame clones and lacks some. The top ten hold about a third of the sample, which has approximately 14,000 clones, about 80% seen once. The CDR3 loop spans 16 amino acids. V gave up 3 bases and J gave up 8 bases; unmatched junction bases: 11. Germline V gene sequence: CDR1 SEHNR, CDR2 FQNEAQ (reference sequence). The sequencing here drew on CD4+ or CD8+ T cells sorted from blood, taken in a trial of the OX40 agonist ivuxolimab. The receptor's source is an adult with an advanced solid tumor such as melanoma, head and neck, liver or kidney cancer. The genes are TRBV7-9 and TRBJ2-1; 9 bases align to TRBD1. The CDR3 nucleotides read TGTGCCAGCAGCTTGGAACAGGGGGCGAGGTCAGATGAGCAGTTCTTC. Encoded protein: CASSLEQGARSDEQFF.